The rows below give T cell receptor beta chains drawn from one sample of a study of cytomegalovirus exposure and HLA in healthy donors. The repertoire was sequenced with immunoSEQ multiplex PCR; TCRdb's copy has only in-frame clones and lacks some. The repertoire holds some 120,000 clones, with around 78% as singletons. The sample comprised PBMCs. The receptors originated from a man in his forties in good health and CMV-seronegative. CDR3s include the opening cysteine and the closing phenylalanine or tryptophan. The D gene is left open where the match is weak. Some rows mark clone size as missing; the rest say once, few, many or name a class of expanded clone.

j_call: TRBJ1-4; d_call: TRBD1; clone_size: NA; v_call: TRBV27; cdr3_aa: CASSQRTGALEKLFF; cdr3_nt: TGTGCCAGCAGTCAACGGACAGGGGCATTAGAAAAACTGTTTTTT
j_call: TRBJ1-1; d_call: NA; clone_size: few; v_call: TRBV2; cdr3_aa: CASQDSFMNTEAFF; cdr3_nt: TGTGCCAGCCAAGACAGCTTCATGAACACTGAAGCTTTCTTT
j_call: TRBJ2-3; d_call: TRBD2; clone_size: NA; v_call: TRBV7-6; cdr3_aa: CASSLAFSGGGDTQYF; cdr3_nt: TGTGCCAGCAGCTTAGCGTTTAGCGGGGGAGGAGATACGCAGTATTTT
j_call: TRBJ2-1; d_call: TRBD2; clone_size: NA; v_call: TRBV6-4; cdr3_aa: CASSVGGISYNEQFF; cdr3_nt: TGTGCCAGCAGTGTCGGGGGGATCTCCTACAATGAGCAGTTCTTC
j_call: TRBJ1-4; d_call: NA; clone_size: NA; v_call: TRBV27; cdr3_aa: CASSQNGGKGKLFF; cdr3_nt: TGTGCCAGCAGCCAAAATGGAGGGAAGGGAAAACTGTTTTTT
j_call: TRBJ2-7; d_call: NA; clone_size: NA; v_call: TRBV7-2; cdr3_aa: CASSLRGPLTGVDEQYF; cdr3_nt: TGTGCCAGCAGCCTTAGAGGTCCCCTGACAGGTGTTGACGAGCAGTACTTC
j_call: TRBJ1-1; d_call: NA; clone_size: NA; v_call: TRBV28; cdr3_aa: CASRPPGVGRKNTEAFF; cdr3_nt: TGTGCCAGCAGACCCCCGGGAGTTGGAAGAAAGAACACTGAAGCTTTCTTT
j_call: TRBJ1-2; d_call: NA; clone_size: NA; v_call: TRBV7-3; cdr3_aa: CASSLGQGSLYGYTF; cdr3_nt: TGTGCCAGCAGCTTAGGGCAGGGGAGCCTCTATGGCTACACCTTC
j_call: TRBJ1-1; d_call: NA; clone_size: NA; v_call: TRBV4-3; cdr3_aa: CASSQDEMGRNTEAFF; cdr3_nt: TGCGCCAGCAGCCAAGATGAAATGGGGAGGAACACTGAAGCTTTCTTT
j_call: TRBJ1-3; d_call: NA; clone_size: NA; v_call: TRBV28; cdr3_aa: CASSGGIGNTIYF; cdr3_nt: TGTGCCAGCAGCGGGGGTATAGGAAACACCATATATTTT
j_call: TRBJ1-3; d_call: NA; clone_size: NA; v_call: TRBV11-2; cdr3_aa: CASSLLKSGNTIYF; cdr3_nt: TGTGCCAGCAGCCTCCTAAAGTCTGGAAACACCATATATTTT
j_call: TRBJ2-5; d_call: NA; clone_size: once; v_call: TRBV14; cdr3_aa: CASSQDQLQGNRLETQYF; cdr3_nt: TGTGCCAGCAGCCAAGATCAGCTTCAGGGTAATAGATTAGAGACCCAGTACTTC
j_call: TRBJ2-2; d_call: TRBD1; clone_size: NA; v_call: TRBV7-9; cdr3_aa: CASRKQGQDAGELFF; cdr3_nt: TGTGCCAGCAGAAAACAGGGACAGGACGCCGGGGAGCTGTTTTTT
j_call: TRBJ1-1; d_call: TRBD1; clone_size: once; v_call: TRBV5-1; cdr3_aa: CASSLGTGSGPEAFF; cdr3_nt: TGCGCCAGCAGCTTGGGGACAGGGTCGGGTCCTGAAGCTTTCTTT
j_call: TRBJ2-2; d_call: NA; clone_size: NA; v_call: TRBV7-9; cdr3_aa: CASSPVSGELFF; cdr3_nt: TGTGCCAGCAGCCCAGTATCCGGGGAGCTGTTTTTT
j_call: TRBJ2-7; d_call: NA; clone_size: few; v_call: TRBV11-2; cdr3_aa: CASSLDLDSRFYEQYF; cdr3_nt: TGTGCCAGCAGCTTAGACCTGGACAGCAGATTCTACGAGCAGTACTTC
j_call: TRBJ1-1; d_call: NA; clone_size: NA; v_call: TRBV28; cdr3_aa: CASRTTGTSNGF; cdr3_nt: TGTGCCAGCAGGACTACCGGGACTTCTAACGGGTTT
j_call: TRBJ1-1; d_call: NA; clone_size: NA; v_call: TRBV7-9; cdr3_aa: CASSLSWGDTEAFF; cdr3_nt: TGTGCCAGCAGCCTCTCGTGGGGGGACACTGAAGCTTTCTTT
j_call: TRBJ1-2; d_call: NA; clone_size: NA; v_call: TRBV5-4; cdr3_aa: CASSASGYGYTF; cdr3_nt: TGTGCCAGCAGCGCGTCCGGCTATGGCTACACCTTC
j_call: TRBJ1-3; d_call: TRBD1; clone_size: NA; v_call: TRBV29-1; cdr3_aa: CSVTDRGRSGNTIYF; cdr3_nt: TGCAGCGTCACAGACAGGGGACGGTCTGGAAACACCATATATTTT
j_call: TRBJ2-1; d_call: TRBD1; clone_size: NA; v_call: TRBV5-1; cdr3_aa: CASSLALTLRDRDNEQFF; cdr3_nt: TGCGCCAGCAGCTTGGCCCTTACCTTACGGGACAGAGACAATGAGCAGTTCTTC
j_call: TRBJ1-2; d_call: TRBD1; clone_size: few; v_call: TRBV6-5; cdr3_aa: CASSYYLDRADYTF; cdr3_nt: TGTGCCAGCAGTTACTACCTGGACAGGGCTGACTACACCTTC
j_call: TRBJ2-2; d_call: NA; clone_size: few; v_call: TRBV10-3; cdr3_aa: CATKNTGELFF; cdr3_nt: TGTGCCACCAAGAACACCGGGGAGCTGTTTTTT
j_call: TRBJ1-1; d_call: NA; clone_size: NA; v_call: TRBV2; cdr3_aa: CASRQGTEAFF; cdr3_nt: TGTGCCAGCAGACAGGGCACTGAAGCTTTCTTT
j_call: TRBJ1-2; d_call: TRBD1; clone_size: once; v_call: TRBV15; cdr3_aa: CATMDNRGADADGYTF; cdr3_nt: TGTGCCACCATGGATAACAGGGGAGCCGACGCGGATGGCTACACCTTC
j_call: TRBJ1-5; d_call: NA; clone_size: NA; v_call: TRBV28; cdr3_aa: CASLTVRTNQPQHF; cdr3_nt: TGTGCCAGCCTGACAGTGAGAACCAATCAGCCCCAGCATTTT
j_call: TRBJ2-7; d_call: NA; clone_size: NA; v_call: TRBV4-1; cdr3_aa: CASSPKVLVQGPYEQYF; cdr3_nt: TGCGCCAGCAGCCCAAAAGTTCTAGTCCAGGGCCCCTACGAGCAGTACTTC
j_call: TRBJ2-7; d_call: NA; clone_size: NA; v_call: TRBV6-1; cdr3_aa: CASRASSVSSYEQYF; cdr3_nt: TGTGCCAGCAGGGCATCTAGCGTCAGCTCCTACGAGCAGTACTTC
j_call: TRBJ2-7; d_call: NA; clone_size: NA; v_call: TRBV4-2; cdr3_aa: CASSALLGFDEQYF; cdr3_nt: TGTGCCAGCAGCGCGTTGTTGGGCTTCGACGAGCAGTACTTC
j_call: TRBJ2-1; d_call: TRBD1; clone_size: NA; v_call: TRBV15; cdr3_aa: CATSRGSGQGNEQFF; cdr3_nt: TGTGCCACCAGCAGAGGGTCGGGACAGGGCAATGAGCAGTTCTTC
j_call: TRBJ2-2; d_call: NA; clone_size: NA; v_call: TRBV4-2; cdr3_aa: CASSHAPNLHELFF; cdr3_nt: TGTGCCAGCAGCCACGCCCCTAATTTGCATGAACTGTTTTTT
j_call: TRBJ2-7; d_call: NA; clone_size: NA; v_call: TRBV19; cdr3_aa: CASSPNFFSYEQYF; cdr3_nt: TGTGCCAGTAGTCCAAACTTTTTCTCCTACGAGCAGTACTTC
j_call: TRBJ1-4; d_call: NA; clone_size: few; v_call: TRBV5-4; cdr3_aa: CASSLGHPDEKLFF; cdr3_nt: TGTGCCAGCAGCTTGGGACACCCTGATGAAAAACTGTTTTTT
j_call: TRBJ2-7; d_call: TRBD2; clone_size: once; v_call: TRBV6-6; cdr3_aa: CASSYSRLAGTYEQYF; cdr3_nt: TGTGCCAGCAGTTACTCGAGACTAGCGGGCACCTACGAGCAGTACTTC
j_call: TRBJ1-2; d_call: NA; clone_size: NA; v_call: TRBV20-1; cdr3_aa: CSAHSVYGYTF; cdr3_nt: TGCAGTGCTCACAGTGTCTATGGCTACACCTTC
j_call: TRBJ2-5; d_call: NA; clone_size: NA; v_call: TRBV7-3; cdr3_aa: CASSRTGQGETQYF; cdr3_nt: TGTGCCAGCAGCCGTACCGGGCAGGGGGAGACCCAGTACTTC
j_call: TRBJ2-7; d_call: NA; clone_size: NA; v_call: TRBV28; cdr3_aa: CASSFRSVLYEQYF; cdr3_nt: TGTGCCAGCAGTTTTCGTAGCGTCCTCTACGAGCAGTACTTC
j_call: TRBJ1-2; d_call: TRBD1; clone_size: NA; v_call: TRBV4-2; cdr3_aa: CASSYATRGPRIRANYGYTF; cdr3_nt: TGTGCCAGCAGCTACGCAACTAGGGGGCCGCGTATACGAGCTAACTATGGCTACACCTTC
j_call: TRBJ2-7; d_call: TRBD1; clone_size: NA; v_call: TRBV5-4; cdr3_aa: CASSPTTGVAYEQYF; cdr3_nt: TGTGCCAGCAGCCCGACGACAGGGGTGGCCTACGAGCAGTACTTC
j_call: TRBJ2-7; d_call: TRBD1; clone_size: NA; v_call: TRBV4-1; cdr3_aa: CASSQTGTGDHEQYF; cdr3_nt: TGCGCCAGCAGCCAAACCGGGACAGGGGATCACGAGCAGTACTTC
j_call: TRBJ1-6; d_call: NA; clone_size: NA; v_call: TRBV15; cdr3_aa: CATSRGGWGSPLHF; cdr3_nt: TGTGCCACCAGCAGAGGGGGCTGGGGTTCACCCCTCCACTTT
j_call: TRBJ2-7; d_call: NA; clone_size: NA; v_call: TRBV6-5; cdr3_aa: CASSYSSGEQYF; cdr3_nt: TGTGCCAGCAGTTACTCGAGCGGCGAGCAGTACTTC
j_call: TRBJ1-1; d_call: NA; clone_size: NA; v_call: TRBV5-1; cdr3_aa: CASSLGGQGQTEAFF; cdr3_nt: TGCGCCAGCAGCTTGGGGGGTCAGGGGCAAACCGAAGCTTTCTTT
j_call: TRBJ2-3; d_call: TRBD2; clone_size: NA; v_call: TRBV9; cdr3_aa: CASSVSGGAADTQYF; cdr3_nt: TGTGCCAGCAGCGTTAGCGGGGGGGCAGCAGATACGCAGTATTTT
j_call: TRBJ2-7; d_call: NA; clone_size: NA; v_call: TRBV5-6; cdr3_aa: CASSSWPRVNEQYF; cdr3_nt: TGTGCCAGCAGCTCATGGCCCCGGGTCAACGAGCAGTACTTC
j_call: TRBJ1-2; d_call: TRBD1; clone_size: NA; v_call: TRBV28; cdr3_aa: CASSTGTGVLPGGYTF; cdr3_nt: TGTGCCAGCAGTACCGGGACAGGCGTCCTCCCTGGGGGCTACACCTTC
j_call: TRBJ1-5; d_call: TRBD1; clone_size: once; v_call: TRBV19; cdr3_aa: CASTGQGGPQHF; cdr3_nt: TGTGCCAGTACCGGACAGGGCGGGCCCCAGCATTTT
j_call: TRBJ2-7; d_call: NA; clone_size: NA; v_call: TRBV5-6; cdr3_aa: CASSLAGYRGGYEQYF; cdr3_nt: TGTGCCAGCAGCTTGGCCGGATACAGGGGGGGCTACGAGCAGTACTTC
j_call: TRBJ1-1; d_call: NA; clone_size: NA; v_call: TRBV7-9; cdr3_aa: CASSLGPGVGTEAFF; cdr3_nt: TGTGCCAGCAGCTTAGGTCCAGGGGTGGGCACTGAAGCTTTCTTT
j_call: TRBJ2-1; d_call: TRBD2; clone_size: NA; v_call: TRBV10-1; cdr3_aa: CASSPGLAGPNEQFF; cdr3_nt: TGCGCCAGCAGTCCCGGACTAGCGGGGCCCAATGAGCAGTTCTTC
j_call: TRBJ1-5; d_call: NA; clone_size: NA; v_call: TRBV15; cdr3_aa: CATSRVAGNAVGQPQHF; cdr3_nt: TGTGCCACCAGCAGAGTGGCGGGGAACGCAGTCGGACAGCCCCAGCATTTT
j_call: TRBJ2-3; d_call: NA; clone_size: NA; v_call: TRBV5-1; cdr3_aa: CATQYRGANTDTQYF; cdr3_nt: TGCGCCACCCAATACCGGGGGGCCAACACAGATACGCAGTATTTT